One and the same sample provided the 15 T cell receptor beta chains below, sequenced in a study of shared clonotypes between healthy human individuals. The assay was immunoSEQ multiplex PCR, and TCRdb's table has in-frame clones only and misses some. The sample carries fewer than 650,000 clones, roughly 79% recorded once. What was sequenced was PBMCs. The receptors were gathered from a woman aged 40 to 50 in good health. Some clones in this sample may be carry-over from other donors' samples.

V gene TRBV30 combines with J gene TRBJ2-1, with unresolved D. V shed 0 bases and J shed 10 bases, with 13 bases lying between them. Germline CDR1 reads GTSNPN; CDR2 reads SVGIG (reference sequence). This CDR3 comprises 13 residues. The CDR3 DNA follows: TGTGCCTGGAGTGTGGGCCGGGTGGGAGAGCAGTTCTTC. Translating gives CAWSVGRVGEQFF. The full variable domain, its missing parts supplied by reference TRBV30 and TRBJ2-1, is SQTIHQWPATLVQPVGSPLSLECTVEGTSNPNLYWYRQAAGRGLQLLFYSVGIGQISSEVPQNLSASRPQDRQFILSSKKLLLSDSGFYLCAWSVGRVGEQFFGPGTRLTVL.

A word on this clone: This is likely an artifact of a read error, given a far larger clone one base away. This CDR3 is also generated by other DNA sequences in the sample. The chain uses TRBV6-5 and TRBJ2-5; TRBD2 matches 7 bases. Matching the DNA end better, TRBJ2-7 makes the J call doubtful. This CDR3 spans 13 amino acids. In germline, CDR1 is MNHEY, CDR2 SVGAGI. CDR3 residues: CASSLVGGYEQYF. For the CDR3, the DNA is TGTGCCAGCAGCCTTGTGGGGGGGTACGAGCAGTACTTC.

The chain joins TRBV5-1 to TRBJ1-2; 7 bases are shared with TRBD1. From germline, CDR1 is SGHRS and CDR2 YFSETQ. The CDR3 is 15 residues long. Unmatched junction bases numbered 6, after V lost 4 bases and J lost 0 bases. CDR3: CASSLLTGSNYGYTF. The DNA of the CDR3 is TGCGCCAGCAGCCTCCTGACAGGGTCTAACTATGGCTACACCTTC.

Here the CDR3 DNA reads TGCAGCGTTGTCCTCGGGGGTGAAGAGACCCAGTACTTC. Translated, it gives CSVVLGGEETQYF. This chain connects TRBV29-1 to TRBJ2-5, with D perhaps TRBD2 (6 bases). Germline-derived CDR1 and CDR2 are SQVTM and ANQGSEA. The CDR3 contains 13 residues. The V and J ends lost 4 bases and 3 bases respectively, with 12 bases between them. The full variable domain, rest sourced from reference TRBV29-1 and TRBJ2-5, is SAVISQKPSRDICQRGTSLTIQCQVDSQVTMMFWYRQQPGQSLTLIATANQGSEATYESGFVIDKFPISRPNLTFSTLTVSNMSPEDSSIYLCSVVLGGEETQYFGPGTRLLVL.

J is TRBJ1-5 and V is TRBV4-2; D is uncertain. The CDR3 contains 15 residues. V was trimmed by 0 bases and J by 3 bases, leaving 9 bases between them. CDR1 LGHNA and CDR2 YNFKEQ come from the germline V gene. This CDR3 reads CASSQEGSFNQPQHF. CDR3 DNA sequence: TGTGCCAGCAGCCAAGAGGGCAGCTTCAATCAGCCCCAGCATTTT.

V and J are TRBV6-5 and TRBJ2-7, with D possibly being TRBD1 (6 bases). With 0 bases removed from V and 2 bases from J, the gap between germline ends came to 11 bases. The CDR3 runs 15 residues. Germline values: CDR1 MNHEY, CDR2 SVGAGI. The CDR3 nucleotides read TGTGCCAGCAGTTACTCGATAGGGGGTACCTACGAGCAGTACTTC. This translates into CASSYSIGGTYEQYF.

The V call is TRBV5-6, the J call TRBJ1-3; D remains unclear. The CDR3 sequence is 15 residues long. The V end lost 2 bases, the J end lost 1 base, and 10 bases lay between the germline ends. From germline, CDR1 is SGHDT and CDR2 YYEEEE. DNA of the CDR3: TGTGCCAGCAGCTTCGGGGTAGGGTCTGGAAACACCATATATTTT. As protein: CASSFGVGSGNTIYF.

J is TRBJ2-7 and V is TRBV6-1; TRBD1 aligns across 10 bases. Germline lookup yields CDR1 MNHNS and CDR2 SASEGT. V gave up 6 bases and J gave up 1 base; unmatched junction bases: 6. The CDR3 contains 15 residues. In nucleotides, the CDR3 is TGTGCCAGCAGGTCCGGGACAGGGGCGTCCTACGAGCAGTACTTC. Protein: CASRSGTGASYEQYF.

The CDR3: CASSLNRRNYGYTF. DNA for the CDR3: TGTGCCAGCAGTTTAAACAGGAGAAACTATGGCTACACCTTC. V usage is TRBV28 and J usage is TRBJ1-2; D is perhaps TRBD1 (5 bases). This CDR3 has 14 residues. The germline V gene has CDR1 MDHEN and CDR2 SYDVKM. Trimming stripped 2 bases from V and 2 bases from J, with 9 bases between.

CDR3 sequence: CASSGTGPYEQYF. Written as DNA, the CDR3 is TGTGCCAGCAGCGGGACAGGGCCCTACGAGCAGTACTTC. The chain links TRBV7-2 to TRBJ2-7; 9 bases are shared with TRBD1. The CDR3 runs to 13 residues. The J segment lost 2 bases and the V segment lost 5 bases, leaving 1 base of the junction unmatched. Germline V gene sequence: CDR1 SGHTA, CDR2 FQGNSA.

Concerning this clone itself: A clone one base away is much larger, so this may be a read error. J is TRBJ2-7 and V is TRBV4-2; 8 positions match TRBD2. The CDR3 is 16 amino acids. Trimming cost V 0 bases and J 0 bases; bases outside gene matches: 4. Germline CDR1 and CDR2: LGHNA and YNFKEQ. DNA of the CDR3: TGTGCCAGCAGCCAAGATTCAAGCGGGAGCTCCTACGAGCAGTACTTC. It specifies CASSQDSSGSSYEQYF.

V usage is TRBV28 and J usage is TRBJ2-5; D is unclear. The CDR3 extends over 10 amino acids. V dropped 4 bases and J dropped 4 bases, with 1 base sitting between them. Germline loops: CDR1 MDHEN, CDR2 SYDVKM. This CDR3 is CASSSETQYF. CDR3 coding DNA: TGTGCCAGCAGTTCAGAGACCCAGTACTTC.

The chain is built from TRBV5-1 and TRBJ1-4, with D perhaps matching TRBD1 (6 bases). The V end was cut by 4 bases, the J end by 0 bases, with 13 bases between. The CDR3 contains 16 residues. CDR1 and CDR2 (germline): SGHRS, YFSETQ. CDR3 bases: TGCGCCAGCAGCCCGGGGGCGCAGACAACTAATGAAAAACTGTTTTTT. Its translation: CASSPGAQTTNEKLFF.

In DNA, the CDR3 is TGTGCCAGTAGTGAGGGACTCCAAGAGACCCAGTACTTC. Translated: CASSEGLQETQYF. The chain carries TRBV19 and TRBJ2-5, with a weak D call TRBD2 (6 bases). CDR3 length equals 13 residues. Between the trimmed V and J ends, which lost 5 bases and 1 base, there was a span of 8 bases. From germline, CDR1 is LNHDA and CDR2 SQIVND (reference sequence).

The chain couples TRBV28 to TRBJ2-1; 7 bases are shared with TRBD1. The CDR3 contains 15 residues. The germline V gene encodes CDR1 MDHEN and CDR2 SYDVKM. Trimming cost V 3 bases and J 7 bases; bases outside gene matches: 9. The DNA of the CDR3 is TGTGCCAGCAGTTTTCCCGTGGGCAGGGGGAATGAGCAGTTCTTC. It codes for CASSFPVGRGNEQFF. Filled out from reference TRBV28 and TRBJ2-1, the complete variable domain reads DVKVTQSSRYLVKRTGEKVFLECVQDMDHENMFWYRQDPGLGLRLIYFSYDVKMKEKGDIPEGYSVSREKKERFSLILESASTNQTSMYLCASSFPVGRGNEQFFGPGTRLTVL.